This passage covers 30 T cell receptor beta chains from one sample sequenced in a study of graft-versus-host responses after intestinal transplantation. Investigators treated the graft tissue so that it released intraepithelial and lamina propria lymphocytes. Produced via immunoSEQ multiplex PCR; TCRdb's table is partial and in-frame only. This table has approximately 16,000 clones, roughly 69% appearing once. The sample in question was ileum tissue, obtained just over 650 days after intestinal transplantation. These receptor sequences come from a human patient who received an intestinal transplant, so some T cells may come from the graft donor.

The chain employs TRBV4-3 and TRBJ1-6; 8 nucleotides match TRBD1. This CDR3 has 14 amino acids. Losses at the gene ends were 4 bases for V and 8 bases for J; bases not matched to a gene: 4. Germline CDR1 LGHNA, CDR2 YSLEER. The CDR3 coding sequence is TGCGCCAGCAGCCCGGGACAGGCTGATTCACCCCTCCACTTT. Translated, it gives CASSPGQADSPLHF.

The CDR3: CATSSVRGAYNEQFF. CDR3 nucleotides: TGTGCCACCAGCAGTGTCAGGGGGGCCTACAATGAGCAGTTCTTC. The gene calls are TRBV15 and TRBJ2-1, with TRBD1 as a possible D gene (7 bases). This CDR3 is built from 15 residues. The germline gives CDR1 LNHNV, CDR2 YYDKDF (reference sequence). Trimming removed 3 bases from V and 2 bases from J, with 11 bases in between.

This rearrangement joins TRBV9 to TRBJ2-5; D gene unclear. The J call may be incorrect, as the DNA end agrees better with TRBJ2-7. The CDR3 totals 16 residues. The germline CDR1 and CDR2 sequences are SGDLS and YYNGEE. CDR3 in DNA: TGTGCCAGCAGCGTAGGTGAGACTTTTGGGTCCTACGAGCAGTACTTC. Translation: CASSVGETFGSYEQYF.

The sample holds a few counts of this clone. The chain links TRBV4-3 to TRBJ2-7, with D maybe TRBD2 (6 bases). V was clipped by 5 bases and J by 7 bases, with 12 bases between them. The CDR3 has 12 amino acids. Germline V gives CDR1 LGHNA, CDR2 YSLEER. The CDR3 protein is CASSSGVGEQYF. DNA for the CDR3: TGCGCCAGCAGCTCGGGGGTGGGGGAGCAGTACTTC.

In its sample, this clone is medium-sized (0.01 to 0.1%). This chain joins TRBV4-3 and TRBJ2-3, with 13 nucleotides matching TRBD2. From germline, CDR1 is LGHNA and CDR2 YSLEER. Trimming took 4 bases from V and 1 from J; bases not matched to a gene: 2. The CDR3 spans 16 residues. The CDR3 DNA reads TGCGCCAGCAGCCCAGGGACTAGCGGGGGCACAGATACGCAGTATTTT. Translating gives CASSPGTSGGTDTQYF.

This clone was detected only a few times. The rearrangement uses TRBV21-1 and TRBJ2-7; TRBD1 reflects the table's D call only, with no check against the DNA. TRBV21-1 is deemed a pseudogene. This CDR3 contains 16 residues. The CDR3 bases are TGTGCCAGCAGGCTCTTTACAGGGTCCCATCTTTACGAGCAGTACTTC. It encodes CASRLFTGSHLYEQYF.

The chain carries TRBV7-9 and TRBJ2-3; 10 bases line up with TRBD2. V trimming: 4 bases; J trimming: 1 base; junction bases outside the gene matches: 5. Germline loops: CDR1 SEHNR, CDR2 FQNEAQ (reference sequence). The CDR3 covers 16 residues. The CDR3 region has the DNA TGTGCCAGCAGCTCTAATAGCGGGGGGCGCACAGATACGCAGTATTTT. Translating it yields CASSSNSGGRTDTQYF. Full variable domain (rest looked up from reference TRBV7-9 and TRBJ2-3): DTGVSQNPRHKITKRGQNVTFRCDPISEHNRLYWYRQTLGQGPEFLTYFQNEAQLEKSRLLSDRFSAERPKGSFSTLEIQRTEQGDSAMYLCASSSNSGGRTDTQYFGPGTRLTVL.

This sequence joins TRBV10-3 and TRBJ2-5; TRBD2 agrees at 9 bases. Germline V gene lookup returns CDR1 ENHRY and CDR2 SYGVKD. J gave up 2 bases and V 8 bases, and 9 bases lay outside the gene matches. The CDR3 is made up of 15 amino acids. This CDR3 reads CAIGIAGVQQETQYF. CDR3 nucleotides: TGTGCCATCGGAATAGCGGGGGTACAACAAGAGACCCAGTACTTC.

This clone has more than one count but fewer than ten. V gene TRBV30 combines with J gene TRBJ1-2, with 9 bases matching TRBD1. Germline trimming cut 0 bases from V and 6 bases from J; bases unmatched to any gene: 5. This CDR3 region has 14 residues. CDR1 and CDR2 from the germline V gene are GTSNPN and SVGIG (reference sequence). This CDR3 reads CAWSVTGGGDGYTF. The DNA for the CDR3 is TGTGCCTGGAGTGTTACAGGGGGCGGGGATGGCTACACCTTC.

This clone appeared a few times. The chain uses TRBV25-1 and TRBJ2-2; TRBD1 matches at 7 bases. The length of the CDR3 is 17 residues. From germline, CDR1 is MGHDK and CDR2 SYGVNS. After removal of 3 bases from V and 5 bases from J, the junction contained 12 bases not matched to a gene. The DNA of the CDR3 is TGTGCCAGCAGTGACTCCAGCGAAAACAGGGGAACCGGGGAGCTGTTTTTT. It encodes CASSDSSENRGTGELFF.

This rearrangement joins TRBV11-3 to TRBJ2-4, with D perhaps TRBD1 (5 bases). The V gene's germline CDR1 is SGHNT and CDR2 YENEEA. The CDR3 contains 18 residues. Trimming shortened V by 5 bases and J by 0 bases, and 20 bases separated the two germline ends. The CDR3 sequence: CASSPPKPRVLAKNIQYF. The CDR3 DNA follows: TGTGCCAGCAGCCCTCCCAAGCCCAGGGTTCTAGCCAAAAACATTCAGTACTTC.

V gene TRBV7-9 combines with J gene TRBJ1-2; D not resolved. Germline lookup yields CDR1 SEHNR and CDR2 FQNEAQ (reference sequence). The CDR3 is 14 amino acids. Trimming removed 1 base from V and 3 bases from J, with 9 bases in between. The CDR3 sequence: CASSLGEGHYGYTF. In DNA form, the CDR3 reads TGTGCCAGCAGCTTAGGAGAGGGCCACTATGGCTACACCTTC.

This clone has only a few counts. The chain recombines TRBV7-2 with TRBJ2-3; D ambiguous. V dropped 2 bases and J dropped 2 bases, with 11 bases sitting between them. Germline CDR1 SGHTA, CDR2 FQGNSA. This CDR3 comprises 15 residues. The CDR3: CASSLRRVNTDTQYF. Written as DNA, the CDR3 is TGTGCCAGCAGCTTAAGACGGGTTAACACAGATACGCAGTATTTT. Variable domain in full (rest from reference TRBV7-2 and TRBJ2-3): GAGVSQSPSNKVTEKGKDVELRCDPISGHTALYWYRQSLGQGLEFLIYFQGNSAPDKSGLPSDRFSAERTGGSVSTLTIQRTQQEDSAVYLCASSLRRVNTDTQYFGPGTRLTVL.

The chain uses TRBV19 and TRBJ2-1, with 10 bases aligning to TRBD2. Germline CDR1 reads LNHDA; CDR2 reads SQIVND (reference sequence). With 3 bases clipped from V and 5 bases from J, the junction kept 4 bases outside the gene matches. The length of the CDR3 is 15 residues. The CDR3 protein is CASSIFSGGDNEQFF. DNA for the CDR3: TGTGCCAGTAGTATTTTCAGCGGGGGGGACAATGAGCAGTTCTTC.

The genes are TRBV29-1 and TRBJ2-1, with D perhaps TRBD1 (6 bases). Germline lookup yields CDR1 SQVTM and CDR2 ANQGSEA. The CDR3 covers 14 residues. V was clipped by 6 bases and J by 9 bases, with 21 bases between them. This CDR3 is CSVIRTANIVEQFF. The CDR3 bases are TGCAGCGTAATCCGGACAGCCAACATCGTTGAGCAGTTCTTC.

The chain employs TRBV19 and TRBJ2-3, with unresolved D. V was pared by 7 bases and J by 6 bases, with 11 bases between. Germline CDR1 LNHDA, CDR2 SQIVND (reference sequence). The CDR3 contains 12 residues. The CDR3 sequence is CASTSSWDTQYF. The CDR3, as DNA: TGTGCCAGTACCTCCAGTTGGGATACGCAGTATTTT.

The gene calls are TRBV27 and TRBJ2-7; D gene unclear. This CDR3 has 17 amino acids. The V end was cut by 5 bases, the J end by 6 bases, with 26 bases between. Germline V gene data show CDR1 as MNHEY and CDR2 as SMNVEV (reference sequence). The CDR3 is CASSPQTAGDPRGEQYF. The CDR3 DNA is TGTGCCAGCAGTCCGCAAACGGCCGGTGACCCTAGAGGCGAGCAGTACTTC.

This clone has more than one count but fewer than ten. The rearrangement uses TRBV7-2 and TRBJ2-2; D is perhaps TRBD1 (5 bases). V was shortened by 4 bases and J by 5 bases, with 14 bases between the two germline ends. This CDR3 has 15 residues. CDR1 is SGHTA and CDR2 is FQGNSA in the germline V gene. The DNA for the CDR3 is TGTGCCAGCAGCTGGGGTGGGCCAGGGACCGGGGAGCTGTTTTTT. This encodes CASSWGGPGTGELFF.

The V and J genes are TRBV18 and TRBJ2-1; 8 positions agree with TRBD1. The CDR3 has 15 amino acids. Germline loops: CDR1 KGHSH, CDR2 LQKENI. V dropped 1 base and J dropped 4; count of bases not matched to a gene: 3. CDR3 region: CASSPLQGGYNEQFF. The CDR3 coding sequence is TGTGCCAGCTCACCACTACAGGGGGGATACAATGAGCAGTTCTTC.

CDR3 nucleotides: TGTGCCAGCAGTTTATCCAGGGCTGGGGCCAACGTCCTGACTTTC. It encodes CASSLSRAGANVLTF. This chain joins TRBV27 and TRBJ2-6; the D gene is possibly TRBD1 (5 bases). Germline lookup yields CDR1 MNHEY and CDR2 SMNVEV (reference sequence). V shed 0 bases and J shed 2 bases, with 5 bases lying between them. The CDR3 runs to 15 residues.

The V gene is TRBV4-3, the J gene TRBJ2-3; 13 nucleotides agree with TRBD2. Germline CDR1 is LGHNA and CDR2 is YSLEER. Germline trimming cut 2 bases from V and 4 bases from J; bases unmatched to any gene: 0. This CDR3 is 15 amino acids long. The DNA of the CDR3 is TGCGCCAGCAGCCAAACTAGCGGGGGGGCAGATACGCAGTATTTT. Protein product: CASSQTSGGADTQYF.

The chain carries TRBV6-1 and TRBJ2-2; 9 bases line up with TRBD2. The V gene's germline CDR1 is MNHNS and CDR2 SASEGT. The CDR3 sequence is 15 residues long. V lost 9 bases and J lost 3; bases outside the gene matches: 8. The chain's CDR3 is CARRGRGGDTGELFF. The CDR3 coding sequence is TGTGCCAGGAGAGGGCGGGGGGGGGACACCGGGGAGCTGTTTTTT.

The rearrangement joins TRBV6-4 to TRBJ2-3; 12 nucleotides agree with TRBD2. The CDR3 has 15 residues. The V and J ends lost 5 bases and 4 bases, in that order; junction bases with no gene match: 4. Germline V lookup: CDR1 MRHNA, CDR2 SNTAGT. DNA for the CDR3: TGTGCCAGCAGTTTGACTAGCGGGGGCGCAGATACGCAGTATTTT. It is translated as CASSLTSGGADTQYF.

This clone was observed a single time. The DNA for the CDR3 is TGCGCCAGCAGCGGGGGCCCCAGGGGGCGTTCAACCTTAATCTACGAGCAGTACTTC. It translates to CASSGGPRGRSTLIYEQYF. V is TRBV5-1 and J is TRBJ2-7; 8 bases are shared with TRBD1. The CDR3 is made up of 19 amino acids. J lost 3 bases, V lost 4 bases, and 21 bases had no gene match. CDR1 and CDR2 from the germline V gene are SGHRS and YFSETQ.

The chain recombines TRBV27 with TRBJ2-3, with D tentatively TRBD2 (5 bases). This CDR3 region has 15 residues. Germline V gene data show CDR1 as MNHEY and CDR2 as SMNVEV (reference sequence). V lost 3 bases and J 1 base, leaving 11 bases between the germline ends. The CDR3 coding sequence is TGTGCCAGCAGTTTGGGGAGTATCCGCACAGATACGCAGTATTTT. Amino acid sequence: CASSLGSIRTDTQYF.

For this clone: At one of its ends the junction is not consistent with the germline gene, which may arise from a read error. The chain recombines TRBV20-1 with TRBJ1-3, with D unresolved. Germline-derived CDR1 and CDR2 are DFQATT and SNEGSKA (reference sequence). This CDR3 is 11 amino acids long. In DNA form, the CDR3 reads TGCAGTGCTAATTCAGGAAAAACCATATATTTT. As protein: CSANSGKTIYF.

The chain uses TRBV5-4 and TRBJ2-1; 9 nucleotides agree with TRBD2. CDR1 and CDR2 from the germline V gene are SGHNT and YYREEE (reference sequence). V lost 3 bases, J lost 1 base, and 11 bases stayed unmatched. The CDR3 extends over 18 amino acids. As DNA, the CDR3 is TGTGCCAGCAGCTCGGGACTAGCTCTTACTGAGTCCTACAATGAGCAGTTCTTC. The encoded protein is CASSSGLALTESYNEQFF.

V gene TRBV10-3 combines with J gene TRBJ1-5; D not resolved. Germline assignment: CDR1 ENHRY and CDR2 SYGVKD. The V and J ends lost 0 bases and 7 bases respectively, with 7 bases between them. The CDR3 is 13 amino acids. CDR3 loop: CAISESREQPQHF. The CDR3, as DNA: TGTGCCATCAGTGAGTCAAGGGAGCAGCCCCAGCATTTT.

The chain employs TRBV7-2 and TRBJ1-6, with D tentatively TRBD1 (5 bases). From germline, CDR1 is SGHTA and CDR2 FQGNSA. The CDR3 extends over 14 amino acids. With 3 bases removed from V and 10 bases from J, the gap between germline ends came to 13 bases. For the CDR3, the DNA is TGTGCCAGCAGCTTGTCGGGGGGTCCCTCACCCCTCCACTTT. Translation: CASSLSGGPSPLHF.

The chain joins TRBV6-1 to TRBJ1-4; no reliable D call. The V gene lost 3 bases and the J gene lost 1 base, with 6 bases spanning the gap. CDR1 is MNHNS, CDR2 SASEGT, per germline. The CDR3 runs to 14 residues. For the CDR3, the DNA is TGTGCCAGCAGTGATCGGAGAACTAATGAAAAACTGTTTTTT. Protein: CASSDRRTNEKLFF.